The 12 T cell receptor beta chains below were found in one sample sequenced in a study of blood T cell repertoires in COVID-19. This table comes from immunoSEQ multiplex PCR, and its TCRdb copy is limited to in-frame clones, with some not included. The repertoire includes about 150,000 clones, roughly 84% of them detected once, and 5.5% to 8% sits in the top ten. Input material: peripheral blood. The receptors here all came from a woman aged 50 to 60 in a cohort sampled during active or convalescent COVID-19.

The chain is built from TRBV6-5 and TRBJ2-1, with 9 bases matching TRBD2. Germline CDR1 reads MNHEY; CDR2 reads SVGAGI. The CDR3 runs to 16 residues. Losses at the gene ends were 0 bases for V and 6 bases for J; bases not matched to a gene: 6. The CDR3, as DNA: TGTGCCAGCAGTTACTCTCTAGGACTAGCGTTCAATGAGCAGTTCTTC. Translated: CASSYSLGLAFNEQFF.

This chain links TRBV27 with TRBJ2-3; TRBD2 matches 12 bases. CDR3 length: 19 amino acids. V lost 5 bases, J lost 5 bases, and 17 bases stayed unmatched. Germline CDR1 reads MNHEY; CDR2 reads SMNVEV (reference sequence). CDR3 in amino acids: CASSLNLAGGPRELDTQYF. DNA for the CDR3: TGTGCCAGCAGTCTGAATCTAGCGGGGGGGCCTCGGGAGCTAGATACGCAGTATTTT.

The J gene is TRBJ2-7, the V gene TRBV6-5, with D tentatively TRBD2 (6 bases). The ends were cut back, 2 bases at V and 6 bases at J, with 17 bases in the middle. The CDR3 has 15 amino acids. Germline V CDR1 and CDR2: MNHEY, SVGAGI. CDR3 nucleotides: TGTGCCAGCAGTTACGGGGGGTCCGGTCATCGCGAGCAGTACTTC. It specifies CASSYGGSGHREQYF.

The J gene is TRBJ1-2, the V gene TRBV6-6; TRBD1 matches at 8 bases. The CDR3 is 15 amino acids. Trimming at V came to 6 bases and at J to 2 bases, leaving 8 bases not matched to a gene. Germline values: CDR1 MNHNY, CDR2 SVGAGI (reference sequence). The CDR3 DNA follows: TGTGCCAGCAGGCCTCAAAGGACAGGGAACTATGGCTACACCTTC. Translation gives CASRPQRTGNYGYTF.

The chain links TRBV11-2 to TRBJ2-1; TRBD1 matches at 7 bases. Trimming cost V 5 bases and J 7 bases; bases outside gene matches: 8. In germline, CDR1 is SGHAT, CDR2 FQNNGV. This CDR3 is 14 amino acids long. As DNA, the CDR3 is TGTGCCAGCAGCGCTCGGACAGGTTGGAATGAGCAGTTCTTC. This translates into CASSARTGWNEQFF.

The chain links TRBV10-3 to TRBJ2-5, with a weak D call TRBD2 (5 bases). The V end lost 4 bases, the J end lost 5 bases, and 11 bases lay between the germline ends. The CDR3 contains 13 residues. Per the germline V gene, CDR1 is ENHRY and CDR2 is SYGVKD. CDR3 loop: CAISGGEGETQYF. Here the CDR3 DNA reads TGTGCCATCAGTGGGGGAGAGGGTGAGACCCAGTACTTC.

The chain couples TRBV10-3 to TRBJ1-5; possible D gene TRBD1, 6 bases. Germline CDR1 and CDR2: ENHRY and SYGVKD. There are 16 residues in the CDR3. Trimming stripped 6 bases from V and 0 bases from J, with 15 bases between. The CDR3 DNA follows: TGTGCCATCAGCAACGGACAGCGGGATAGCAATCAGCCCCAGCATTTT. Translating it yields CAISNGQRDSNQPQHF.

The chain joins TRBV19 to TRBJ2-1, with TRBD2 matching over 11 bases. The CDR3 runs 17 residues. The V segment lost 1 base and the J segment 9 bases; nucleotides outside the gene matches: 11. CDR1 is LNHDA and CDR2 is SQIVND in the germline V gene (reference sequence). CDR3 protein: CASSIGVSGGARSEQFF. CDR3 in DNA: TGTGCCAGTAGTATAGGAGTTAGCGGGGGGGCGAGAAGTGAGCAGTTCTTC.

The rearrangement joins TRBV18 to TRBJ2-3; D is undetermined. This CDR3 has 16 amino acids. Trimming pared 1 base from V and 4 bases from J, leaving 15 bases between. Germline V gene lookup returns CDR1 KGHSH and CDR2 LQKENI. In DNA, the CDR3 is TGTGCCAGCTCACCACAGGCAGGTCGAAACGCAGATACGCAGTATTTT. It codes for CASSPQAGRNADTQYF.

This chain uses TRBV6-5 with TRBJ2-2; D is perhaps TRBD2 (6 bases). V gave up 6 bases and J gave up 4 bases, with 9 bases separating them. This CDR3 contains 13 residues. Germline CDR1 MNHEY, CDR2 SVGAGI. CDR3 nucleotide sequence: TGTGCCAGCAGGGAGGGCCTCACCGGGGAGCTGTTTTTT. Its protein is CASREGLTGELFF.

The V gene is TRBV2, the J gene TRBJ2-5; 7 nucleotides match TRBD1. J gave up 2 bases and V 6 bases, and 9 bases lay outside the gene matches. Germline V CDR1 and CDR2: SNHLY, FYNNEI. The CDR3 covers 15 residues. This chain's CDR3 is CASRQTGSLQETQYF. CDR3 bases: TGTGCCAGCAGGCAGACAGGGTCCTTACAAGAGACCCAGTACTTC.

The sample holds a few counts of this clone. The chain has TRBV6-5 and TRBJ1-2, with a possible D match to TRBD1 (5 bases). The germline CDR1 and CDR2 sequences are MNHEY and SVGAGI. This CDR3 is 16 amino acids long. The ends were cut back, 2 bases at V and 8 bases at J, with 21 bases in the middle. CDR3 sequence reads: CASSYGQGLPLRGYTF. The CDR3 DNA reads TGTGCCAGCAGTTACGGTCAGGGCTTACCTCTTAGGGGCTACACCTTC.